This entry lists 5 T cell receptor beta chains sequenced from one sample in a study of T cell repertoires in cytomegalovirus infection (dated by TCRdb to the late 2010s). The sequencing machine was an Illumina HiSeq 1500. In-frame beta chains were kept once TCRdb had trimmed the public reads at Q25 with fastp and called clones with MiXCR. One record per CDR3 amino acid sequence lists the most common genes and DNA. Counted in this sample were about 770,000 distinct CDR3 sequences; almost 30% of them appeared once. In total, the top ten clones hold less than 15% of the sample. Antigens for these TCRs are unknown. What this sample's treatment or condition label stands for: in vitro stimulation with specific CMV peptide epitopes to enrich CMV-specific T cells. The sample consisted of cultured CD8+ T cells from PBMCs, taken from culture after CMV antigen stimulation. These TCRs come from a human donor in good health (CMV status not recorded). Some clones in this sample may be carry-over from other donors' samples.

V usage is TRBV7-9 and J usage is TRBJ2-5; 7 nucleotides agree with TRBD1. The V and J ends lost 2 bases and 4 bases, in that order; junction bases with no gene match: 7. Per the germline V gene, CDR1 is SEHNR and CDR2 is FQNEAQ (reference sequence). This CDR3 region has 15 residues. The CDR3 region is CASSLPGTAGETQYF. CDR3 in DNA: TGTGCCAGCAGCTTACCCGGGACAGCAGGAGAGACCCAGTACTTC.

Ten or more counts support this clonotype. The rearrangement uses TRBV7-9 and TRBJ1-3, with D unresolved. The CDR3 consists of 13 residues. The V and J ends lost 1 base and 4 bases respectively, with 5 bases between them. Germline V CDR1 and CDR2: SEHNR, FQNEAQ (reference sequence). CDR3 sequence (DNA): TGTGCCAGCAGCTTAGATGGAGGAAACACCATATATTTT. Encoded protein: CASSLDGGNTIYF.

The chain has TRBV20-1 and TRBJ2-7; D unclear. Germline CDR1 and CDR2: DFQATT and SNEGSKA (reference sequence). The CDR3 spans 12 residues. Trimming took 2 bases from V and 0 from J, leaving 5 bases between them. CDR3 loop: CSARRNSYEQYV. In DNA form, the CDR3 reads TGCAGTGCTAGACGCAACTCCTACGAGCAGTACGTC.

This clonotype was detected a few times. This rearrangement joins TRBV6-6 to TRBJ1-6; 7 bases fit TRBD1. The germline gives CDR1 MNHNY, CDR2 SVGAGI (reference sequence). Trimming at V came to 6 bases and at J to 5 bases, leaving 7 bases not matched to a gene. The CDR3 length is 15 residues. The CDR3 reads CASSLWDSDNSPLHF. CDR3 sequence (DNA): TGTGCCAGCAGCTTATGGGACAGCGATAATTCACCCCTCCACTTT.

This clonotype was counted between two and nine times. This sequence joins TRBV7-9 and TRBJ2-1; D unresolved. This CDR3 has 10 amino acids. V gave up 5 bases and J gave up 9 bases, with 5 bases separating them. CDR1 is SEHNR and CDR2 is FQNEAQ in the germline V gene (reference sequence). The CDR3 region has the DNA TGTGCCAGCAGCGGGTCTGAGCAGTTCTTC. This gives the protein CASSGSEQFF.